A single sample gave rise to the 2 T cell receptor beta chains below, sequenced in a study of shared clonotypes between healthy human individuals (dated by TCRdb to about 2020). Library generation was performed with the immunoSEQ multiplex PCR assay. Drawn from immuneACCESS, this table holds only the in-frame rearrangements with V and J called that TCRdb kept. Clones are partly lost; checked studies trace under half to an unresolved V gene and leave the rest unexplained. Counted in this sample were about 2.3 million clones; over 90% of them appeared once. The top ten clonotypes cover 0.39% of the sample. Sequenced input: naive CD4+ T cells from PBMCs. This specimen's cell subset or site label, per the study, means: CD45RA+ positively selected. These receptors all stem from a man aged 18 to 30 in good health. Some clones in this sample may be carry-over from other donors' samples.

This chain uses TRBV5-1 with TRBJ1-2, with 7 bases identical to TRBD1. The CDR3 consists of 15 residues. V gave up 5 bases and J gave up 0 bases; unmatched junction bases: 7. CDR1 is SGHRS, CDR2 YFSETQ, per germline. CDR3 nucleotide sequence: TGCGCCAGCAGACTTACAGGGGTTACTAACTATGGCTACACCTTC. It translates to CASRLTGVTNYGYTF.

In its sample, this clone was seen once. The CDR3 bases are TGTGCCAGCAGTTTTGTCTCTCGGGCAGACTCCTACGAGCAGTACTTC. Translation gives CASSFVSRADSYEQYF. The chain is built from TRBV28 and TRBJ2-7; D call uncertain. This CDR3 is 16 amino acids long. The germline V and J ends were trimmed by 3 bases and 0 bases, with 15 bases remaining between them. CDR1 and CDR2 from the germline V gene are MDHEN and SYDVKM.